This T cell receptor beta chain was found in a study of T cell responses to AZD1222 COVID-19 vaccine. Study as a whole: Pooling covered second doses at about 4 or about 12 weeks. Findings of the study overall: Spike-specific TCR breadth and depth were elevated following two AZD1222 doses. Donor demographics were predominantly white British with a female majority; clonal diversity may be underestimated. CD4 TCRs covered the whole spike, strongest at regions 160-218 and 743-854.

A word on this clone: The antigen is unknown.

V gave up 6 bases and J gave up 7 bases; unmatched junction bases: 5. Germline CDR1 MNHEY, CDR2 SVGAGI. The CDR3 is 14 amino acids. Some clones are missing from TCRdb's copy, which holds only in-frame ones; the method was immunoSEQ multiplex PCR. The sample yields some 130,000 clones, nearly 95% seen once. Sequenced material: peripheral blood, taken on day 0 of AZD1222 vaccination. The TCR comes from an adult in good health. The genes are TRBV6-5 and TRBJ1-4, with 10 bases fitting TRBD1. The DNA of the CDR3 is TGTGCCAGCAGCCAACGGGACAGGGGTGAAAAACTGTTTTTT. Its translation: CASSQRDRGEKLFF.